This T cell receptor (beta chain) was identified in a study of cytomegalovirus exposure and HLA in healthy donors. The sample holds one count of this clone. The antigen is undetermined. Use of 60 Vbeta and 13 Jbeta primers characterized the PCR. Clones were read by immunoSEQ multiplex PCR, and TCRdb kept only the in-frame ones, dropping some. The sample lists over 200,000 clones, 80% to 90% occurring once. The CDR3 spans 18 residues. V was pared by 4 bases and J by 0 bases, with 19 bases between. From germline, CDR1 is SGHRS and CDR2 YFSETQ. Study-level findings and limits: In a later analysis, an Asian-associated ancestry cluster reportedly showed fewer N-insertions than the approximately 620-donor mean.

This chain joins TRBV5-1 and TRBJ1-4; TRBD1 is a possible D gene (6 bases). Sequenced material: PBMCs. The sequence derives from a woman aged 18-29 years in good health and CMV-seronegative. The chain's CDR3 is CASSQKAGQPATNEKLFF. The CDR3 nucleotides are TGCGCCAGCAGCCAAAAAGCAGGACAGCCTGCAACTAATGAAAAACTGTTTTTT.